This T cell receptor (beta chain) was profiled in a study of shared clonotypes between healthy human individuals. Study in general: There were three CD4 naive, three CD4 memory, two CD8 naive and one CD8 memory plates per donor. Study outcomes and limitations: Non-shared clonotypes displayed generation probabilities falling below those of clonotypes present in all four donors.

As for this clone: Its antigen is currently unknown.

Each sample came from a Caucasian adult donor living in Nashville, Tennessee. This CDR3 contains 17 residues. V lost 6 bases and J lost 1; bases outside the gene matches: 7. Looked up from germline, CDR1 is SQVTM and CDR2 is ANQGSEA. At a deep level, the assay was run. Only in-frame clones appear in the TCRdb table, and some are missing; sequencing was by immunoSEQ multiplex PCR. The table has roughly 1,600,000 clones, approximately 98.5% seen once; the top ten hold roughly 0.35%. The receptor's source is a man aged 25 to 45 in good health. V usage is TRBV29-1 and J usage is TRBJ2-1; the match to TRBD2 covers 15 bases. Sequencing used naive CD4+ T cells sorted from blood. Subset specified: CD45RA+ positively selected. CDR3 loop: CSVQGLAGGKSYNEQFF. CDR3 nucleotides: TGCAGCGTACAGGGACTAGCGGGAGGAAAGTCCTACAATGAGCAGTTCTTC.